The 31 T cell receptor beta chains below were found in one sample sequenced in a study of T cell repertoires in cytomegalovirus infection. TCRdb reprocessed the reads via MiXCR and lists one record per CDR3 protein. The top ten hold under 35% of the sample, which has 150,000 to 200,000 distinct CDR3 sequences, approximately 30% seen once. Material: PBMCs. Source of these receptors: a human donor in good health (CMV status not recorded). Some clones in this sample may be carry-over from other donors' samples.

This clonotype was picked up many times. V and J are TRBV7-2 and TRBJ2-5; a weak D match, TRBD2 (6 bases). Germline V lookup: CDR1 SGHTA, CDR2 FQGNSA. The CDR3 totals 12 residues. V was pared by 4 bases and J by 5 bases, with 8 bases between. CDR3: CASSYGGETQYF. CDR3 DNA: TGTGCCAGCAGCTATGGGGGGGAGACCCAGTACTTC.

This clonotype came up a few times. The chain links TRBV5-1 to TRBJ2-1, with D perhaps matching TRBD1 (6 bases). CDR1 and CDR2 from the germline V gene are SGHRS and YFSETQ. The CDR3 contains 16 residues. Trimming took 4 bases from V and 10 from J, leaving 24 bases between them. CDR3 bases: TGCGCCAGCAGCCCCTCCGGGACACCGACGACTGGAGAGCAGTTCTTC. Its translation: CASSPSGTPTTGEQFF. Using reference TRBV5-1 and TRBJ2-1 for the parts outside the CDR3, the full variable domain is KAGVTQTPRYLIKTRGQQVTLSCSPISGHRSVSWYQQTPGQGLQFLFEYFSETQRNKGNFPGRFSGRQFSNSRSEMNVSTLELGDSALYLCASSPSGTPTTGEQFFGPGTRLTVL.

V and J are TRBV29-1 and TRBJ1-5; TRBD1 aligns across 9 bases. The CDR3 has 16 residues. V lost 7 bases to trimming and J lost 6 bases; unmatched junction nucleotides: 16. Germline V gene lookup returns CDR1 SQVTM and CDR2 ANQGSEA. The CDR3 region has the DNA TGCAGCGCGAGGTTTGGACAGGGGAAAAGCGCTCAGCCCCAGCATTTT. It is translated as CSARFGQGKSAQPQHF.

This clonotype was observed many times. The V call is TRBV7-2, the J call TRBJ1-1; a possible D gene is TRBD1 (6 bases). CDR3 length equals 15 residues. Germline assignment: CDR1 SGHTA and CDR2 FQGNSA. V was cut by 4 bases and J by 5 bases, with 17 bases left in between. The CDR3: CASSSYQTGLTEAFF. CDR3 bases: TGTGCCAGCAGCTCATACCAGACAGGCCTAACTGAAGCTTTCTTT.

This clonotype was counted many times. V gene TRBV7-2 combines with J gene TRBJ2-2, with D possibly matching TRBD1 (5 bases). V was clipped by 6 bases and J by 1 base, with 15 bases between them. This CDR3 contains 16 residues. Per the germline V gene, CDR1 is SGHTA and CDR2 is FQGNSA. CDR3 nucleotide sequence: TGTGCCAGCAGTTTTAAGGGGCCGGGGAACACCGGGGAGCTGTTTTTT. Protein sequence: CASSFKGPGNTGELFF. Drawing the rest from reference TRBV7-2 and TRBJ2-2, the complete variable domain is GAGVSQSPSNKVTEKGKDVELRCDPISGHTALYWYRQSLGQGLEFLIYFQGNSAPDKSGLPSDRFSAERTGGSVSTLTIQRTQQEDSAVYLCASSFKGPGNTGELFFGEGSRLTVL.

Comments on this clonotype: Being one base from a much bigger clone, this may be a read error. This chain uses TRBV7-2 with TRBJ1-5, with 7 bases lining up with TRBD1. Germline V lookup: CDR1 SGHTA, CDR2 FQGNSA. J was trimmed by 3 bases and V by 3 bases; bases with no gene match: 8. The CDR3 is made up of 16 amino acids. The CDR3 loop reads CASSLVGTALNQPQHF. CDR3 sequence (DNA): TGTGCCAGCAGCTTGGTCGGGACAGCCCTCAATCAGCCCCAGCATTTT.

The gene calls are TRBV25-1 and TRBJ1-6, with 7 bases matching TRBD1. Germline V gene data show CDR1 as MGHDK and CDR2 as SYGVNS. This CDR3 spans 16 amino acids. V shed 2 bases, J shed 8 bases, and the junction held 9 bases outside the gene matches. The CDR3 sequence is CASSELPGGGDSPLHF. The CDR3 coding sequence is TGTGCCAGCAGTGAACTCCCAGGGGGAGGGGATTCACCCCTCCACTTT.

The chain couples TRBV7-3 to TRBJ2-1; either TRBD1 or TRBD2 may supply D (7 bases each). The CDR3 spans 17 residues. CDR1 and CDR2 (germline): SGHTA, FQGTGA. Trimming left V 5 bases short and J 0 bases short, with 17 bases between. CDR3 coding DNA: TGTGCCAGCAGCCCTGGGGGGGGACAGAGCTCCTACAATGAGCAGTTCTTC. Translated: CASSPGGGQSSYNEQFF.

The chain employs TRBV5-4 and TRBJ2-5; D may be TRBD1 (6 bases). The CDR3 is 15 amino acids. V was pared by 4 bases and J by 4 bases, with 17 bases between. From germline, CDR1 is SGHNT and CDR2 YYREEE (reference sequence). The chain's CDR3 is CASSPEPGARETQYF. CDR3 sequence (DNA): TGTGCCAGCAGCCCCGAGCCAGGGGCACGAGAGACCCAGTACTTC.

The chain uses TRBV27 and TRBJ2-7, with 9 bases that match TRBD1. V shed 3 bases and J 2 bases; nucleotides not matched to a gene: 2. The CDR3 extends over 14 amino acids. Germline loops: CDR1 MNHEY, CDR2 SMNVEV (reference sequence). The CDR3 bases are TGTGCCAGCAGTTTCTGGGACAGGGCCTACGAGCAGTACTTC. Amino acid sequence: CASSFWDRAYEQYF.

The rearrangement joins TRBV10-3 to TRBJ1-1; possibly TRBD1 for D (5 bases). The CDR3 spans 13 residues. Trimming stripped 7 bases from V and 2 bases from J, with 11 bases between. CDR1 is ENHRY and CDR2 is SYGVKD in the germline V gene. DNA for the CDR3: TGTGCCATCATGCGAGACAGCAACACTGAAGCTTTCTTT. Protein product: CAIMRDSNTEAFF.

This clonotype was detected many times. The genes are TRBV2 and TRBJ2-1; 9 positions match TRBD2. This CDR3 comprises 14 residues. With 6 bases clipped from V and 8 bases from J, the junction kept 8 bases outside the gene matches. In germline, CDR1 is SNHLY, CDR2 FYNNEI. The CDR3 coding sequence is TGTGCCAGCAGGGCTAGCGGGGTGCTCTATGAGCAGTTCTTC. Translation: CASRASGVLYEQFF.

The rearrangement joins TRBV6-2 or TRBV6-3 to TRBJ1-5; D gene ambiguous. With 5 bases removed from V and 4 bases from J, the gap between germline ends came to 9 bases. This CDR3 is built from 13 residues. Germline CDR1 MNHEY, CDR2 SVGEGT. The CDR3, as DNA: TGTGCCAGCAGTGGACGAACTAATCAGCCCCAGCATTTT. Amino acid sequence: CASSGRTNQPQHF.

In its sample, this clonotype was seen a few times. The V call is TRBV6-5, the J call TRBJ1-2, with TRBD1 as a possible D gene (6 bases). The CDR3 loop spans 15 amino acids. The germline V gene encodes CDR1 MNHEY and CDR2 SVGAGI. Between the trimmed V and J ends, which lost 2 bases and 2 bases, there was a span of 12 bases. CDR3 nucleotides: TGTGCCAGCAGTTACGGGACACACGCAAACTATGGCTACACCTTC. Residues: CASSYGTHANYGYTF.

This clonotype was seen only a few times. This rearrangement joins TRBV19 to TRBJ1-5, with 12 bases lining up with TRBD1. CDR3 length equals 18 residues. With 6 bases clipped from V and 2 bases from J, the junction kept 11 bases outside the gene matches. Germline CDR1 is LNHDA and CDR2 is SQIVND (reference sequence). The CDR3 coding sequence is TGTGCCAGTAGCGACCGGGACAGGGGGCGCAGAGGCAATCAGCCCCAGCATTTT. Protein: CASSDRDRGRRGNQPQHF.

The chain joins TRBV7-2 to TRBJ1-6; 10 bases are a match to TRBD1. CDR3 length: 15 residues. Germline values: CDR1 SGHTA, CDR2 FQGNSA. V lost 4 bases, J lost 7 bases, and 4 bases stayed unmatched. The chain's CDR3 is CASSSAGQGNSPLHF. The CDR3 DNA follows: TGTGCCAGCAGCTCCGCGGGACAGGGGAATTCACCCCTCCACTTT. Combining the CDR3 with reference TRBV7-2 and TRBJ1-6 gives the whole variable domain GAGVSQSPSNKVTEKGKDVELRCDPISGHTALYWYRQSLGQGLEFLIYFQGNSAPDKSGLPSDRFSAERTGGSVSTLTIQRTQQEDSAVYLCASSSAGQGNSPLHFGNGTRLTVT.

This clonotype was seen a few times. Here the CDR3 DNA reads TGTGCCAGCAGTAACGCGGGGGTAATCCAAGAGACCCAGTACTTC. Its protein is CASSNAGVIQETQYF. The chain uses TRBV6-2 or TRBV6-3 and TRBJ2-5; 7 nucleotides agree with TRBD2. Germline V gene data show CDR1 as MNHEY and CDR2 as SVGEGT. The length of the CDR3 is 15 residues. With V trimmed by 5 bases and J by 1 base, 7 bases remained unmatched.

A few counts support this clonotype. This chain links TRBV6-1 with TRBJ2-7, with D unresolved. Trimming removed 3 bases at V and 3 bases at J, with 12 bases between. The CDR3 is made up of 14 amino acids. Germline CDR1 reads MNHNS; CDR2 reads SASEGT. This CDR3 reads CASSDGFAHYEQYF. Written as DNA, the CDR3 is TGTGCCAGCAGTGATGGGTTCGCCCACTACGAGCAGTACTTC.

This clonotype appeared a few times. The chain employs TRBV7-9 and TRBJ2-2, with 7 bases lining up with TRBD2. CDR1 SEHNR and CDR2 FQNEAQ come from the germline V gene (reference sequence). The CDR3 runs 15 residues. V trimming: 5 bases; J trimming: 9 bases; junction bases outside the gene matches: 12. CDR3 sequence reads: CASSPRGEGVRELFF. In DNA form, the CDR3 reads TGTGCCAGCAGCCCTCGGGGGGAAGGAGTGAGGGAGCTGTTTTTT.

This clonotype was found once. The chain combines TRBV5-1 with TRBJ2-3, with 8 bases lining up with TRBD2. Trimming took 0 bases from V and 1 from J; bases not matched to a gene: 4. CDR3 length: 16 residues. Germline CDR1 reads SGHRS; CDR2 reads YFSETQ. The CDR3, as DNA: TGCGCCAGCAGCTTGGAGGTTAGCGGGGGCACAGATACGCAGTATTTT. It specifies CASSLEVSGGTDTQYF.

This clonotype was seen many times. The chain links TRBV7-8 to TRBJ2-3; TRBD1 agrees at 9 bases. Losses at the gene ends were 7 bases for V and 11 bases for J; bases not matched to a gene: 10. This CDR3 spans 13 amino acids. Germline V gives CDR1 SGHVS, CDR2 FQNEAQ. Written as DNA, the CDR3 is TGTGCCAGCATACCAGGAGGGGACAGGGTGCAGTATTTT. Residues: CASIPGGDRVQYF.

A few counts support this clonotype. The V and J genes are TRBV15 and TRBJ1-3; D is undetermined. Trimming shortened V by 0 bases and J by 4 bases, and 10 bases separated the two germline ends. Germline V gene lookup returns CDR1 LNHNV and CDR2 YYDKDF (reference sequence). CDR3 length: 15 amino acids. The CDR3 sequence: CATSRDRGLGNTIYF. The CDR3 region has the DNA TGTGCCACCAGCAGAGATCGAGGGTTGGGAAACACCATATATTTT.

This clonotype was counted a few times. V is TRBV12-3 or TRBV12-4 and J is TRBJ1-1; no definite D call. The CDR3 extends over 15 amino acids. Trimming left V 3 bases short and J 1 base short, with 12 bases between. This CDR3 reads CASSLMVGENTEAFF. The CDR3 DNA is TGTGCCAGCAGTTTGATGGTGGGAGAGAACACTGAAGCTTTCTTT.

This chain links TRBV5-1 with TRBJ1-1; D is unresolved. This CDR3 comprises 13 residues. Deletions cut 4 bases from V and 1 base from J, with 8 bases between. The germline V gene has CDR1 SGHRS and CDR2 YFSETQ. The CDR3 region is CASSRPGNTEAFF. In DNA, the CDR3 is TGCGCCAGCAGCCGCCCGGGGAACACTGAAGCTTTCTTT.

This clonotype was seen only a few times. The V call is TRBV10-3, the J call TRBJ2-3; no clear D gene. The CDR3 runs to 15 residues. Germline-derived CDR1 and CDR2 are ENHRY and SYGVKD. Trimming took 3 bases from V and 6 from J, leaving 16 bases between them. The CDR3 loop reads CAISEMDPQADTQYF. The CDR3 region has the DNA TGTGCCATCAGTGAAATGGATCCCCAGGCGGATACGCAGTATTTT.

V gene TRBV27 combines with J gene TRBJ1-2; 9 nucleotides align to TRBD1. Germline CDR1 and CDR2: MNHEY and SMNVEV (reference sequence). J was trimmed by 4 bases and V by 6 bases; bases with no gene match: 9. The CDR3 is 15 residues long. CDR3: CASRILDRGGYGYTF. The CDR3 DNA reads TGTGCCAGCAGGATCCTGGACAGGGGCGGCTATGGCTACACCTTC.

The V call is TRBV3-1, the J call TRBJ1-1; tentative D call: TRBD1 (5 bases). Germline CDR1 and CDR2: LGHDT and YNNKEL (reference sequence). CDR3 length: 19 residues. The V end lost 4 bases, the J end lost 0 bases, and 24 bases lay between the germline ends. CDR3 region: CASSPFPAGWGYMNTEAFF. The CDR3 region has the DNA TGTGCCAGCAGCCCATTCCCTGCGGGCTGGGGCTACATGAACACTGAAGCTTTCTTT.

This clonotype showed up many times. The rearrangement links TRBV19 to TRBJ1-6; D might be TRBD1 (6 bases). Germline CDR1 and CDR2: LNHDA and SQIVND (reference sequence). V lost 5 bases to trimming and J lost 6 bases, with 20 bases between them. The CDR3 contains 17 residues. CDR3 coding DNA: TGTGCCAGTAGTCTCTCCGACAGGACTACTTTTAATTCACCCCTCCACTTT. Translation: CASSLSDRTTFNSPLHF.

This clonotype has ten or more counts. The rearrangement uses TRBV12-3 or TRBV12-4 and TRBJ2-1; tentative D call: TRBD1 (6 bases). V was cut by 1 base and J by 7 bases, with 8 bases left in between. CDR3 length: 13 amino acids. This CDR3 is CASSLGRGNEQFF. CDR3 nucleotides: TGTGCCAGCAGTTTAGGCAGGGGAAATGAGCAGTTCTTC.

This clonotype was seen many times. This chain uses TRBV7-8 with TRBJ2-1; 9 bases match TRBD2. V gave up 5 bases and J gave up 4 bases; unmatched junction bases: 9. The CDR3 has 16 residues. Germline values: CDR1 SGHVS, CDR2 FQNEAQ. The CDR3 here is CASSPSSGTDYNEQFF. The CDR3 coding sequence is TGTGCCAGCAGCCCGTCTAGCGGGACCGATTACAATGAGCAGTTCTTC.

The chain links TRBV7-9 to TRBJ2-7; D gene ambiguous. Trimming cost V 5 bases and J 0 bases, with 23 bases left between them. Germline assignment: CDR1 SEHNR and CDR2 FQNEAQ (reference sequence). There are 18 residues in the CDR3. The CDR3 here is CASSHPTKTAESSYEQYF. The DNA for the CDR3 is TGTGCCAGCAGCCACCCTACCAAAACGGCCGAGAGCTCCTACGAGCAGTACTTC.